A single sample is the source of the 16 T cell receptor beta chains below, sequenced in a study of blood T cell repertoires in COVID-19. Using immunoSEQ multiplex PCR, the repertoire was profiled, and TCRdb retains in-frame clones only, with some absent. The sample has about 170,000 clones; approximately 87% are singletons. The sample comprised PBMCs or T cells enriched from blood (not recorded which). Source of these receptors: a woman between 45 and 65 years old who had recovered from COVID-19.

The V gene is TRBV6-5, the J gene TRBJ2-3; no clear D. The CDR3 covers 15 residues. Per the germline V gene, CDR1 is MNHEY and CDR2 is SVGAGI. Trimming took 2 bases from V and 2 from J, leaving 11 bases between them. CDR3 DNA sequence: TGTGCCAGCAGTTACGATCCTAGTTCCACAGATACGCAGTATTTT. Amino acids: CASSYDPSSTDTQYF.

This rearrangement joins TRBV12-3 or TRBV12-4 to TRBJ1-3; no clear D. This CDR3 is built from 13 residues. Deletions cut 6 bases from V and 0 bases from J, with 6 bases between. CDR3 loop: CASSPISGNTIYF. DNA of the CDR3: TGTGCCAGCAGCCCCATCTCTGGAAACACCATATATTTT.

This chain connects TRBV19 to TRBJ1-2; D remains ambiguous. The CDR3 runs to 11 residues. Germline-derived CDR1 and CDR2 are LNHDA and SQIVND (reference sequence). The V gene lost 7 bases and the J gene lost 7 bases, with 10 bases spanning the gap. The CDR3 is CASTAGTGYTF. Written as DNA, the CDR3 is TGTGCCAGTACTGCAGGCACTGGCTACACCTTC. The full variable domain, rest sourced from reference TRBV19 and TRBJ1-2, is DGGITQSPKYLFRKEGQNVTLSCEQNLNHDAMYWYRQDPGQGLRLIYYSQIVNDFQKGDIAEGYSVSREKKESFPLTVTSAQKNPTAFYLCASTAGTGYTFGSGTRLTVV.

This chain joins TRBV27 and TRBJ2-2; tentative D call: TRBD1 (6 bases). This CDR3 contains 12 residues. V was trimmed by 5 bases and J by 6 bases, leaving 7 bases between them. CDR1 and CDR2 (germline): MNHEY, SMNVEV (reference sequence). The CDR3 here is CASSEGAGELFF. The CDR3 coding sequence is TGTGCCAGCAGTGAGGGGGCCGGGGAGCTGTTTTTT.

The chain is built from TRBV15 and TRBJ2-1, with 7 bases identical to TRBD2. V was pared by 0 bases and J by 7 bases, with 12 bases of the junction left unmatched. The CDR3 is made up of 17 amino acids. Looked up from germline, CDR1 is LNHNV and CDR2 is YYDKDF (reference sequence). CDR3 in DNA: TGTGCCACCAGCAGAGACCGGGGGGAGGAATCGGGAAATGAGCAGTTCTTC. Its protein is CATSRDRGEESGNEQFF. Full variable domain (rest looked up from reference TRBV15 and TRBJ2-1): DAMVIQNPRYQVTQFGKPVTLSCSQTLNHNVMYWYQQKSSQAPKLLFHYYDKDFNNEADTPDNFQSRRPNTSFCFLDIRSPGLGDTAMYLCATSRDRGEESGNEQFFGPGTRLTVL.

The gene calls are TRBV18 and TRBJ1-5, with 7 bases matching TRBD1. CDR1 and CDR2 from the germline V gene are KGHSH and LQKENI. The ends lost 4 bases at V and 1 base at J; junction bases unmatched: 4. CDR3 length: 15 amino acids. CDR3 DNA: TGTGCCAGCTCACAGGGGGCGCGAAGCAATCAGCCCCAGCATTTT. It yields the protein CASSQGARSNQPQHF.

DNA for the CDR3: TGCAGCGTTCGGGGCACAGATACGCAGTATTTT. This sequence encodes CSVRGTDTQYF. The chain uses TRBV29-1 and TRBJ2-3, with D unresolved. Germline lookup yields CDR1 SQVTM and CDR2 ANQGSEA. The CDR3 has 11 residues. Trimming removed 5 bases at V and 1 base at J, with 4 bases between.

This sequence joins TRBV6-5 and TRBJ2-7; possibly TRBD1 for D (6 bases). The CDR3 length is 12 residues. V was shortened by 7 bases and J by 6 bases, with 13 bases between the two germline ends. Looked up from germline, CDR1 is MNHEY and CDR2 is SVGAGI. CDR3 DNA: TGTGCCAGCACCTTGGTAGGGGGCGAGCAGTACGTC. This encodes CASTLVGGEQYV.

The chain joins TRBV7-6 to TRBJ1-6; TRBD1 agrees at 7 bases. Germline V CDR1 and CDR2: SGHVS, FNYEAQ. The V segment lost 5 bases and the J segment 2 bases; nucleotides outside the gene matches: 6. The CDR3 sequence is 16 residues long. CDR3 sequence reads: CASSDSQGAYNSPLHF. CDR3 bases: TGTGCCAGCAGCGATTCTCAGGGGGCCTATAATTCACCCCTCCACTTT.

The chain joins TRBV18 to TRBJ2-2; D remains unclear. CDR3 length: 14 amino acids. Trimming took 4 bases from V and 3 from J, leaving 9 bases between them. CDR1 is KGHSH and CDR2 is LQKENI in the germline V gene. The CDR3 coding sequence is TGTGCCAGCTCACTACAAGACTACACCGGGGAGCTGTTTTTT. This gives the protein CASSLQDYTGELFF. Supplemented by reference TRBV18 and TRBJ2-2, the full variable domain reads NAGVMQNPRHLVRRRGQEARLRCSPMKGHSHVYWYRQLPEEGLKFMVYLQKENIIDESGMPKERFSAEFPKEGPSILRIQQVVRGDSAAYFCASSLQDYTGELFFGEGSRLTVL.

The V gene is TRBV29-1, the J gene TRBJ2-2; D not certain. The V gene's germline CDR1 is SQVTM and CDR2 ANQGSEA. V lost 7 bases, J lost 3 bases, and 6 bases lay in between. This CDR3 has 11 residues. The CDR3 region has the DNA TGCAGCGCACAGTACACCGGGGAGCTGTTTTTT. It yields the protein CSAQYTGELFF.

The V and J genes are TRBV5-6 and TRBJ2-1, with D perhaps matching TRBD1 (5 bases). The ends were cut back, 2 bases at V and 6 bases at J, with 12 bases in the middle. The CDR3 contains 14 residues. The germline CDR1 and CDR2 sequences are SGHDT and YYEEEE. CDR3: CASSLYSGFNEQFF. CDR3 nucleotide sequence: TGTGCCAGCAGCTTATACTCAGGGTTCAATGAGCAGTTCTTC.

The gene calls are TRBV19 and TRBJ1-2; 7 bases align to TRBD1. V gave up 5 bases and J gave up 8 bases; unmatched junction bases: 5. Germline loops: CDR1 LNHDA, CDR2 SQIVND (reference sequence). The CDR3 loop spans 12 amino acids. The CDR3 sequence: CASSANRGGYTF. Here the CDR3 DNA reads TGTGCCAGTAGTGCAAACAGGGGCGGCTACACCTTC.

The chain joins TRBV2 to TRBJ1-6, with 8 bases fitting TRBD1. The V gene end was trimmed by 7 bases and the J gene end by 8 bases; junction bases not matched to a gene: 7. The CDR3 is 14 amino acids. Germline CDR1 reads SNHLY; CDR2 reads FYNNEI. The CDR3 bases are TGTGCCAGCAAACTCGGACAGGGTTATTCACCCCTCCACTTT. Translating it yields CASKLGQGYSPLHF.

The count of this clone is one. This chain uses TRBV9 with TRBJ2-2; D call uncertain. V lost 4 bases and J 1 base, leaving 17 bases between the germline ends. Germline V gene data show CDR1 as SGDLS and CDR2 as YYNGEE. The CDR3 length is 17 residues. CDR3 sequence: CASSPHSWSLNTGELFF. CDR3 DNA: TGTGCCAGCAGCCCCCACTCATGGTCATTGAACACCGGGGAGCTGTTTTTT.

A few counts support this clone. The chain joins TRBV4-3 to TRBJ2-3; perhaps TRBD2 as D (6 bases). The CDR3 sequence is 17 residues long. Germline V CDR1 and CDR2: LGHNA, YSLEER. Trimming removed 0 bases from V and 2 bases from J, with 15 bases in between. For the CDR3, the DNA is TGCGCCAGCAGCCAAGATGGGTCTAGCGCCTACACAGATACGCAGTATTTT. Protein sequence: CASSQDGSSAYTDTQYF.